These 5 T cell receptor beta chains were all obtained from the same sample, sequenced in a study of blood T cell repertoires in COVID-19. The protocol was immunoSEQ multiplex PCR, while the TCRdb copy is restricted to in-frame clones and leaves out a portion. Seen here are 300,000 to 350,000 clones, 87% observed once, and the top ten hold around 8.9%. Sequenced input: peripheral blood. These receptors were obtained from a man aged 30 to 45 with COVID-19, enrolled during active disease.

This sequence joins TRBV5-6 and TRBJ1-1; TRBD1 matches 7 bases. The V gene's germline CDR1 is SGHDT and CDR2 YYEEEE. V was clipped by 5 bases and J by 2 bases; unmatched bases: 6. The CDR3 has 14 amino acids. The CDR3 spells CASRYRGLNTEAFF. CDR3 sequence (DNA): TGTGCCAGCAGATACAGGGGTTTAAACACTGAAGCTTTCTTT. Together with reference TRBV5-6 and TRBJ1-1, the CDR3 gives the full variable domain: DAGVTQSPTHLIKTRGQQVTLRCSPKSGHDTVSWYQQALGQGPQFIFQYYEEEERQRGNFPDRFSGHQFPNYSSELNVNALLLGDSALYLCASRYRGLNTEAFFGQGTRLTVV.

J is TRBJ2-2 and V is TRBV19; 8 bases are a match to TRBD1. The CDR3 has 14 residues. Germline V lookup: CDR1 LNHDA, CDR2 SQIVND (reference sequence). The V and J ends lost 8 bases and 3 bases, in that order; junction bases with no gene match: 5. The CDR3 DNA reads as TGTGCCAGTCAACAGGGGGGTTACACCGGGGAGCTGTTTTTT. Protein: CASQQGGYTGELFF.

This chain uses TRBV7-2 with TRBJ1-2; possible D gene TRBD1, 6 bases. The CDR3 is 14 amino acids. Looked up from germline, CDR1 is SGHTA and CDR2 is FQGNSA. With 2 bases removed from V and 3 bases from J, the gap between germline ends came to 10 bases. The CDR3: CASSLNREHYGYTF. The DNA of the CDR3 is TGTGCCAGCAGCTTAAACAGGGAGCACTATGGCTACACCTTC.

This rearrangement joins TRBV18 to TRBJ1-5; D unclear. Germline V gene sequence: CDR1 KGHSH, CDR2 LQKENI. CDR3 size: 15 residues. V was trimmed by 0 bases and J by 6 bases, leaving 12 bases between them. The DNA of the CDR3 is TGTGCCAGCTCACCACCGAAGGGTGCGGGTCAGCCCCAGCATTTT. It specifies CASSPPKGAGQPQHF.

V usage is TRBV4-2 and J usage is TRBJ2-7, with D maybe TRBD2 (7 bases). Per the germline V gene, CDR1 is LGHNA and CDR2 is YNFKEQ. Trimming removed 0 bases from V and 4 bases from J, with 16 bases in between. The CDR3 is made up of 16 amino acids. The CDR3 DNA is TGTGCCAGCAGCCAAGAAGGCGGGGGCCCTAAGTACGAGCAGTACTTC. It encodes CASSQEGGGPKYEQYF.